The rows below give T cell receptor beta chains drawn from one sample of a study of beta chain features in type 1 diabetes. This table comes from immunoSEQ multiplex PCR, and its TCRdb copy is limited to in-frame clones, with some not included. The sample has a few hundred thousand clones, about 24% seen once. The sequenced material came from naive CD4+ T cells from blood. These receptor sequences come from a woman aged 30 to 39 with type 1 diabetes. Both conserved end residues are part of each CDR3.

j_call cdr3_length v_call cdr3_aa
TRBJ2-3 13 TRBV11-1 CASSLDFVDTQYF
TRBJ2-5 16 TRBV28 CASSRLRTGGRETQYF
TRBJ2-7 13 TRBV5-1 CASGRDRSYEQYF
TRBJ2-5 15 TRBV5-4 CASSWAGTGLKTQYF
TRBJ2-1 13 TRBV6-5 CASRRGLPDEQFF
TRBJ2-7 13 TRBV13 CASSLGLDLEQYF
TRBJ2-1 16 TRBV7-7 CASSLGSSGSFNEQFF
TRBJ2-1 15 TRBV11-2 CASSPLRDRASEQFF
TRBJ1-1 12 TRBV29-1 CSVERGGTEAFF
TRBJ2-2 12 TRBV30 CAWSNGIGELFF
TRBJ2-5 14 TRBV13 CASSPTGGQETQYF
TRBJ1-1 13 TRBV27 CASSLGGGTEAFF
TRBJ2-1 15 TRBV28 CASSLPLFAYNEQFF
TRBJ2-3 15 TRBV11-3 CASSLDQSSGRAEYF
TRBJ2-1 15 TRBV27 CASSRPTSGYNEQFF
TRBJ1-1 14 TRBV28 CASSRTAGNTEAFF
TRBJ2-2 14 TRBV10-1 CASSELLAAGELFF
TRBJ2-7 11 TRBV29-1 CSVGLANEQYF